These 23 T cell receptor beta chains were sequenced from one sample in a study of blood T cells in healthy people across ages. The use of a sample-barcoded 5' primer and a J-beta primer mix characterized a second PCR of roughly 7 to 11 cycles. TCRdb used MiXCR to reprocess the 5' RACE reads, holding one entry per CDR3 protein. The sample contains 1.5 million to 2 million distinct CDR3 sequences, about 31% of which appear only once. The specimen was blood. The receptors derive from a woman aged 25-40 years in good health.

The table lists this clonotype with many counts. The chain links TRBV4-2 to TRBJ1-2; possibly TRBD1 for D (6 bases). The CDR3 covers 16 residues. Trimming removed 2 bases at V and 2 bases at J, with 15 bases between. Germline assignment: CDR1 LGHNA and CDR2 YNFKEQ. CDR3 sequence: CASSQSATQGNYGYTF. Here the CDR3 DNA reads TGTGCCAGCAGCCAATCCGCGACACAGGGAAACTATGGCTACACCTTC.

This clonotype was observed at least ten times. V is TRBV20-1 and J is TRBJ2-7, with D unresolved. Between the trimmed V and J ends, which lost 3 bases and 3 bases, there was a span of 9 bases. This CDR3 region has 12 residues. Germline values: CDR1 DFQATT, CDR2 SNEGSKA (reference sequence). The CDR3 protein is CSASVRSYEQYF. In DNA form, the CDR3 reads TGCAGTGCTAGTGTCCGGAGCTACGAGCAGTACTTC.

The chain carries TRBV27 and TRBJ2-1; D unclear. The CDR3 covers 14 residues. The germline V gene has CDR1 MNHEY and CDR2 SMNVEV (reference sequence). Trimming left V 11 bases short and J 2 bases short, with 16 bases between. CDR3 loop: CAGSLVTAYNEQFF. The DNA of the CDR3 is TGTGCCGGCTCCCTGGTGACGGCCTACAATGAGCAGTTCTTC.

This clonotype has a single count. This chain connects TRBV20-1 to TRBJ2-5; D is possibly TRBD2 (6 bases). This CDR3 is 14 amino acids long. CDR1 is DFQATT and CDR2 is SNEGSKA in the germline V gene (reference sequence). V lost 3 bases and J lost 5, with 16 bases in between. CDR3 bases: TGCAGTGCTAGGGTGGGGGGTGGTGAGGAGACCCAGTACTTC. Amino acids: CSARVGGGEETQYF.

In its sample, this clonotype was seen a few times. The rearrangement joins TRBV2 to TRBJ2-7, with D tentatively TRBD2 (7 bases). The CDR3 has 14 amino acids. CDR1 and CDR2 from the germline V gene are SNHLY and FYNNEI. V was shortened by 5 bases and J by 3 bases, with 14 bases between the two germline ends. This CDR3 reads CASSKQGGDYEQYF. The CDR3 DNA reads as TGTGCCAGCAGTAAACAGGGAGGGGACTACGAGCAGTACTTC.

V usage is TRBV7-3 and J usage is TRBJ2-2; D remains unclear. CDR3 length: 13 residues. Trimming removed 3 bases at V and 4 bases at J, with 6 bases between. Germline CDR1 and CDR2: SGHTA and FQGTGA. CDR3 in DNA: TGTGCCAGCAGCTTTACGACCACCGGGGAGCTGTTTTTT. Translated: CASSFTTTGELFF.

About this clonotype: A much larger clone is a single base away; this may be a read error. The chain has TRBV29-1 and TRBJ2-5, with D tentatively TRBD1 (6 bases). In germline, CDR1 is SQVTM, CDR2 ANQGSEA. The CDR3 has 14 amino acids. Trimming removed 4 bases at V and 4 bases at J, with 16 bases between. The CDR3 DNA is TGCAGCGTTGGCCCCCGGGACACTGGAGAGACCCAGTACTTC. This translates into CSVGPRDTGETQYF. The whole variable domain, filled in from reference TRBV29-1 and TRBJ2-5, reads SAVISQKPSRDICQRGTSLTIQCQVDSQVTMMFWYRQQPGQSLTLIATANQGSEATYESGFVIDKFPISRPNLTFSTLTVSNMSPEDSSIYLCSVGPRDTGETQYFGPGTRLLVL.

V is TRBV2 and J is TRBJ2-1; D possibly uses TRBD1 or TRBD2 (5 bases each). V lost 6 bases and J 6 bases, leaving 12 bases between the germline ends. The CDR3 loop spans 13 amino acids. Germline CDR1 is SNHLY and CDR2 is FYNNEI. The CDR3 region has the DNA TGTGCCAGCAGAAAAGACGGGACCAATGAGCAGTTCTTC. Amino acids: CASRKDGTNEQFF.

V and J are TRBV27 and TRBJ2-3; D uncertain. CDR3 length equals 14 residues. The germline V gene encodes CDR1 MNHEY and CDR2 SMNVEV (reference sequence). V dropped 4 bases and J dropped 2 bases, with 10 bases sitting between them. Here the CDR3 reads CASSSEEITDTQYF. The DNA of the CDR3 is TGTGCCAGCAGTTCTGAAGAGATCACAGATACGCAGTATTTT.

The chain uses TRBV3-1 and TRBJ2-1; a possible D gene is TRBD2 (5 bases). The CDR3 spans 14 residues. Trimming stripped 1 base from V and 7 bases from J, with 11 bases between. Germline-derived CDR1 and CDR2 are LGHDT and YNNKEL (reference sequence). CDR3 sequence: CASSQGGGPNEQFF. CDR3 nucleotides: TGTGCCAGCAGCCAAGGAGGAGGACCGAATGAGCAGTTCTTC.

Details on this clonotype: Because the CDR3 is missing its conserved closing phenylalanine or tryptophan, this is likely a read error. The chain links TRBV20-1 to TRBJ2-7; 9 positions agree with TRBD2. The germline V gene has CDR1 DFQATT and CDR2 SNEGSKA (reference sequence). The CDR3 extends over 16 amino acids. The V gene end was trimmed by 2 bases and the J gene end by 2 bases; junction bases not matched to a gene: 10. The CDR3 DNA follows: TGCAGTGCTAGACCTTATAGCGGGAGCCACCCCTACGAGCAGTACTGC. Its protein product is CSARPYSGSHPYEQYC.

This chain connects TRBV3-1 to TRBJ1-2, with 8 bases matching TRBD1. J gave up 4 bases and V 0 bases, and 13 bases lay outside the gene matches. This CDR3 contains 18 residues. Per the germline V gene, CDR1 is LGHDT and CDR2 is YNNKEL (reference sequence). The DNA of the CDR3 is TGTGCCAGCAGCCAAGAAGGGTCAGCAGGGGGCGCTGGCTATGGCTACACCTTC. This translates into CASSQEGSAGGAGYGYTF.

The V and J genes are TRBV20-1 and TRBJ1-6; D possibly corresponds to TRBD1 (5 bases). Germline CDR1 is DFQATT and CDR2 is SNEGSKA (reference sequence). CDR3 length: 13 amino acids. The V end lost 1 base, the J end lost 10 bases, and 11 bases lay between the germline ends. This CDR3 reads CSARVRAASPLHF. The DNA of the CDR3 is TGCAGTGCTAGAGTCAGGGCCGCGTCACCCCTCCACTTT.

This clonotype appeared a few times. The chain carries TRBV29-1 and TRBJ2-5, with TRBD2 identical over 8 bases. The end of the DNA is better explained by TRBJ2-7, so the J call may be wrong. This CDR3 region has 12 residues. The germline CDR1 and CDR2 sequences are SQVTM and ANQGSEA. The CDR3 loop reads CSGQTSAYEQYF. In DNA, the CDR3 is TGCAGCGGCCAGACTAGCGCCTACGAGCAGTACTTC.

The chain couples TRBV2 to TRBJ2-3, with D perhaps TRBD1 (6 bases). The CDR3 spans 15 residues. Germline assignment: CDR1 SNHLY and CDR2 FYNNEI. V was cut by 4 bases and J by 2 bases, with 13 bases left in between. CDR3 sequence reads: CASSVGAGLTDTQYF. In DNA, the CDR3 is TGTGCCAGCAGTGTGGGGGCCGGGCTCACAGATACGCAGTATTTT.

A few counts support this clonotype. The chain joins TRBV12-3 or TRBV12-4 to TRBJ2-6; tentative D call: TRBD1 (6 bases). V was cut by 8 bases and J by 0 bases, with 17 bases left in between. The length of the CDR3 is 17 residues. CDR3 region: CASVGNRAPSGANVLTF. CDR3 DNA sequence: TGTGCCAGCGTGGGGAACAGGGCGCCCTCTGGGGCCAACGTCCTGACTTTC.

This chain joins TRBV5-6 and TRBJ1-2, with D tentatively TRBD1 (6 bases). Germline CDR1 reads SGHDT; CDR2 reads YYEEEE. Trimming shortened V by 0 bases and J by 4 bases, and 13 bases separated the two germline ends. The CDR3 length is 15 residues. The CDR3 loop is CASSLGDEGGYGYTF. CDR3 bases: TGTGCCAGCAGCTTGGGAGACGAGGGGGGCTATGGCTACACCTTC.

The chain links TRBV4-2 to TRBJ2-7, with D perhaps TRBD2 (6 bases). Germline loops: CDR1 LGHNA, CDR2 YNFKEQ. The CDR3 spans 16 residues. Trimming left V 0 bases short and J 2 bases short, with 14 bases between. In DNA, the CDR3 is TGTGCCAGCAGCCAAGATTGGGCTAGCGAGACCTACGAGCAGTACTTC. It is translated as CASSQDWASETYEQYF.

This clonotype was seen a handful of times. The chain has TRBV20-1 and TRBJ2-3; 8 bases align to TRBD2. In germline, CDR1 is DFQATT, CDR2 SNEGSKA (reference sequence). V shed 5 bases and J 4 bases; nucleotides not matched to a gene: 2. The CDR3 has 12 amino acids. This chain's CDR3 is CSAGGRPDTQYF. The CDR3 coding sequence is TGCAGTGCTGGCGGGAGGCCAGATACGCAGTATTTT.

The sample holds a few counts of this clonotype. The chain has TRBV7-2 and TRBJ1-5; tentatively, D is TRBD1 (5 bases). The CDR3 is 15 residues long. The V gene lost 2 bases and the J gene lost 7 bases, with 15 bases spanning the gap. In germline, CDR1 is SGHTA, CDR2 FQGNSA. Here the CDR3 reads CASSLWGRGNQPQHF. The DNA of the CDR3 is TGTGCCAGCAGCTTATGGGGTAGGGGAAACCAGCCCCAGCATTTT.

The rearrangement uses TRBV5-1 and TRBJ1-1, with D perhaps matching TRBD1 (5 bases). Trimming took 4 bases from V and 0 from J, leaving 16 bases between them. The CDR3 consists of 16 residues. Germline-derived CDR1 and CDR2 are SGHRS and YFSETQ. The CDR3 DNA is TGCGCCAGCAGCGGAACACCGGGACTGATGAACACTGAAGCTTTCTTT. Translation gives CASSGTPGLMNTEAFF.

This chain uses TRBV20-1 with TRBJ2-4; D ambiguous. Germline CDR1 DFQATT, CDR2 SNEGSKA (reference sequence). The ends were cut back, 4 bases at V and 5 bases at J, with 12 bases in the middle. The CDR3 sequence is 13 residues long. CDR3 residues: CSAMSMVENIQYF. The CDR3 DNA sequence: TGCAGTGCTATGTCGATGGTGGAAAACATTCAGTACTTC.

The V and J genes are TRBV6-1 and TRBJ1-5, with D hard to call. V lost 7 bases and J lost 6, with 16 bases in between. This CDR3 contains 14 residues. Germline-derived CDR1 and CDR2 are MNHNS and SASEGT. The CDR3 DNA reads as TGTGCCAGCACCCCCGGCGGACGTAGTCAGCCCCAGCATTTT. Translation gives CASTPGGRSQPQHF.